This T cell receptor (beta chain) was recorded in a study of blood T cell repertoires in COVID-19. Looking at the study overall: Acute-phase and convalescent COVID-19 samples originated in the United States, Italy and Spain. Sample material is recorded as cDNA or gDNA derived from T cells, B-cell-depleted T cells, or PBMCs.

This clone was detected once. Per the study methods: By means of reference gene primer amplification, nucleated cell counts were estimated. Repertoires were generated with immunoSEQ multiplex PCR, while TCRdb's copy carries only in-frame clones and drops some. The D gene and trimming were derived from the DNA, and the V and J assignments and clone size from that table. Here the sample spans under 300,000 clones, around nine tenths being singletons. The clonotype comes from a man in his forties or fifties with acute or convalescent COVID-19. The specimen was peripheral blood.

In DNA, the CDR3 is TGTGCCAGCAGCCCAGCAGGCCTTACTGACGAGCAGTACTTC. Its protein is CASSPAGLTDEQYF. This chain links TRBV9 with TRBJ2-7; D gene ambiguous. V gave up 4 bases and J gave up 5 bases, with 16 bases separating them. The germline V gene has CDR1 SGDLS and CDR2 YYNGEE. The CDR3 is 14 amino acids.